These 14 T cell receptor beta chains originate from one sample sequenced in a study of cytomegalovirus exposure and HLA in healthy donors (dated by TCRdb to the late 2010s). The library was generated by the immunoSEQ multiplex PCR assay. A mixture of 60 forward primers for TCR Vbeta segments and 13 reverse primers for TCR Jbeta segments was used in the multiplex PCR. TCRdb carries this immuneACCESS record with in-frame sequences only. Its versions omit some clonotypes, under half of them owing to an unresolved V gene in the studies checked, with the rest unexplained. This sample gives approximately 170,000 clones in total; around 75% of them show up just once. Approximately 3.1% of the sample is held by the ten biggest clonotypes. Sequencing used PBMCs. Every receptor here comes from a young woman in good health and CMV-seropositive.

V and J are TRBV5-1 and TRBJ2-7; weak D call: TRBD1 (6 bases). Deletions cut 1 base from V and 2 bases from J, with 16 bases between. There are 16 residues in the CDR3. CDR1 and CDR2 (germline): SGHRS, YFSETQ. The CDR3 DNA is TGCGCCAGCAGCTTGTCCGTCGGGACACAGACCTACGAGCAGTACTTC. The encoded protein is CASSLSVGTQTYEQYF.

The rearrangement links TRBV7-9 to TRBJ2-7; maybe TRBD2 (6 bases). This CDR3 comprises 16 residues. The germline V gene has CDR1 SEHNR and CDR2 FQNEAQ (reference sequence). Trimming removed 1 base from V and 4 bases from J, with 17 bases in between. The CDR3 spells CASSLDTGTLRYEQYF. For the CDR3, the DNA is TGTGCCAGCAGCTTAGATACCGGGACTTTGAGGTACGAGCAGTACTTC. Based on the CDR3 plus reference TRBV7-9 and TRBJ2-7, the full variable domain is DTGVSQNPRHKITKRGQNVTFRCDPISEHNRLYWYRQTLGQGPEFLTYFQNEAQLEKSRLLSDRFSAERPKGSFSTLEIQRTEQGDSAMYLCASSLDTGTLRYEQYFGPGTRLTVT.

This chain uses TRBV18 with TRBJ1-4; TRBD1 aligns across 9 bases. J lost 5 bases, V lost 1 base, and 2 bases had no gene match. This CDR3 contains 15 residues. Germline values: CDR1 KGHSH, CDR2 LQKENI. The CDR3 here is CASSPLDRGNEKLFF. The CDR3 nucleotides read TGTGCCAGCTCACCACTCGACAGGGGGAATGAAAAACTGTTTTTT.

The chain uses TRBV4-2 and TRBJ1-2; TRBD1 aligns across 7 bases. CDR3 size: 15 residues. The ends lost 0 bases at V and 3 bases at J; junction bases unmatched: 4. Germline V gene sequence: CDR1 LGHNA, CDR2 YNFKEQ. CDR3 sequence (DNA): TGTGCCAGCAGCCAAGAAGAAGGGGGCTACTATGGCTACACCTTC. Its protein is CASSQEEGGYYGYTF.

This chain connects TRBV18 to TRBJ2-7, with 8 nucleotides matching TRBD1. From germline, CDR1 is KGHSH and CDR2 LQKENI. This CDR3 spans 13 amino acids. J gave up 6 bases and V 1 base, and 2 bases lay outside the gene matches. The CDR3 here is CASSPRTGTEQYF. The DNA for the CDR3 is TGTGCCAGCTCACCACGGACAGGGACCGAGCAGTACTTC.

The chain uses TRBV19 and TRBJ1-1; D not certain. Germline V CDR1 and CDR2: LNHDA, SQIVND (reference sequence). The CDR3 is 13 residues long. The V end lost 0 bases, the J end lost 4 bases, and 6 bases lay between the germline ends. The CDR3 loop is CASSIDRGTEAFF. CDR3 in DNA: TGTGCCAGTAGTATAGATCGGGGCACTGAAGCTTTCTTT.

The V call is TRBV27, the J call TRBJ2-7, with 11 bases fitting TRBD1. V lost 8 bases to trimming and J lost 2 bases; unmatched junction nucleotides: 8. This CDR3 is 15 amino acids long. Germline V gives CDR1 MNHEY, CDR2 SMNVEV (reference sequence). CDR3 region: CASSYGTGGTYEQYF. The CDR3 bases are TGTGCCAGCTCATACGGGACAGGGGGTACCTACGAGCAGTACTTC.

This clone was picked up a small number of times. The chain joins TRBV5-1 to TRBJ1-4; no reliable D call. Per germline, CDR1 SGHRS and CDR2 YFSETQ. The CDR3 contains 13 residues. Trimming cost V 4 bases and J 16 bases, with 20 bases left between them. The CDR3 DNA is TGCGCCAGCAGCCTGACCGACAATGAAAAAAGGTTTTTT. The encoded protein is CASSLTDNEKRFF.

J is TRBJ1-1 and V is TRBV7-2; D is unresolved. The CDR3 loop spans 13 amino acids. Looked up from germline, CDR1 is SGHTA and CDR2 is FQGNSA. The V end lost 6 bases, the J end lost 3 bases, and 11 bases lay between the germline ends. CDR3 DNA: TGTGCCAGCAGGGATTGGAGCGACACTGAAGCTTTCTTT. Translation: CASRDWSDTEAFF.

The V and J genes are TRBV5-1 and TRBJ2-7, with TRBD2 matching 7 bases. The V gene end was trimmed by 2 bases and the J gene end by 2 bases; junction bases not matched to a gene: 10. The CDR3 consists of 16 residues. Germline CDR1 SGHRS, CDR2 YFSETQ. In nucleotides, the CDR3 is TGCGCCAGCAGCTTTTCGACGGGACTATCAACCTACGAGCAGTACTTC. Protein sequence: CASSFSTGLSTYEQYF.

The rearrangement joins TRBV5-1 to TRBJ1-5; TRBD1 is a possible D gene (5 bases). Germline lookup yields CDR1 SGHRS and CDR2 YFSETQ. The CDR3 has 18 amino acids. With 4 bases removed from V and 0 bases from J, the gap between germline ends came to 20 bases. CDR3 sequence (DNA): TGCGCCAGCAGCCGTTCCAGGGTGGATTTTCATAGCAATCAGCCCCAGCATTTT. As protein: CASSRSRVDFHSNQPQHF.

This chain connects TRBV7-9 to TRBJ2-1, with D possibly being TRBD2 (6 bases). Trimming cost V 4 bases and J 5 bases, with 15 bases left between them. The CDR3 length is 15 residues. Germline CDR1 and CDR2: SEHNR and FQNEAQ (reference sequence). The CDR3 spells CASSSHSGFNNEQFF. The DNA of the CDR3 is TGTGCCAGCAGCTCCCATAGCGGTTTTAACAATGAGCAGTTCTTC. Full variable domain (outside the CDR3, taken from reference TRBV7-9 and TRBJ2-1): DTGVSQNPRHKITKRGQNVTFRCDPISEHNRLYWYRQTLGQGPEFLTYFQNEAQLEKSRLLSDRFSAERPKGSFSTLEIQRTEQGDSAMYLCASSSHSGFNNEQFFGPGTRLTVL.

The rearrangement uses TRBV2 and TRBJ2-3; 14 positions agree with TRBD2. V lost 3 bases and J lost 5; bases outside the gene matches: 10. The CDR3 has 18 amino acids. Germline assignment: CDR1 SNHLY and CDR2 FYNNEI. CDR3: CASSDRRLAGGPGDTQYF. As DNA, the CDR3 is TGTGCCAGCAGTGACCGAAGACTAGCGGGAGGGCCGGGAGATACGCAGTATTTT.

The chain joins TRBV10-3 to TRBJ2-1; 7 bases match TRBD2. This CDR3 is built from 16 residues. Germline CDR1 and CDR2: ENHRY and SYGVKD. The junction had 10 bases not matched to a gene; V was cut back by 2 bases and J by 6 bases. DNA of the CDR3: TGTGCCATCAGTGAGGTGGGGGAGGGCCTGAGCAATGAGCAGTTCTTC. Its translation: CAISEVGEGLSNEQFF.